These 10 T cell receptor beta chains originate from one sample sequenced in a study of radiotherapy plus CTLA-4 blockade in lung cancer. Profiling relied on immunoSEQ multiplex PCR, and the TCRdb table lists in-frame clones only, not all of them. The repertoire holds 65,000 to 85,000 clones, 65% to 85% seen once, with more than 15% in the top ten. Material: peripheral blood, obtained from a patient treated with radiotherapy plus ipilimumab. These receptor sequences come from a human donor with non-small cell lung cancer whose response to radiotherapy plus ipilimumab could not be evaluated. Some clones in this sample may be carry-over from other donors' samples.

The chain combines TRBV5-4 with TRBJ1-2, with 7 positions matching TRBD1. The CDR3 has 15 residues. V lost 5 bases, J lost 3 bases, and 10 bases stayed unmatched. Germline CDR1 SGHNT, CDR2 YYREEE (reference sequence). In DNA, the CDR3 is TGTGCCAGCAGTTCCGGGACAGCAGGCTACTATGGCTACACCTTC. Its translation is CASSSGTAGYYGYTF.

The J gene is TRBJ1-1, the V gene TRBV15; D possibly corresponds to TRBD1 (5 bases). Between the trimmed V and J ends, which lost 7 bases and 3 bases, there was a span of 12 bases. Germline CDR1 reads LNHNV; CDR2 reads YYDKDF (reference sequence). The CDR3 is 13 amino acids. CDR3 sequence reads: CATNGWGDTEAFF. The CDR3 nucleotides are TGTGCCACCAACGGGTGGGGGGACACTGAAGCTTTCTTT.

V and J are TRBV4-2 and TRBJ2-2; tentatively, D is TRBD2 (5 bases). The CDR3 is 16 amino acids. The germline V gene encodes CDR1 LGHNA and CDR2 YNFKEQ. V was pared by 3 bases and J by 4 bases, with 15 bases between. The CDR3 is CASSQRARALTGELFF. CDR3 coding DNA: TGTGCCAGCAGCCAGCGGGCAAGGGCCCTCACCGGGGAGCTGTTTTTT.

J is TRBJ2-7 and V is TRBV5-1; TRBD1 matches at 8 bases. V shed 4 bases, J shed 4 bases, and the junction held 10 bases outside the gene matches. The length of the CDR3 is 15 residues. Germline V gene lookup returns CDR1 SGHRS and CDR2 YFSETQ. CDR3 nucleotides: TGCGCCAGCAGCCCGGATGGACAGGGTAATTACGAGCAGTACTTC. It specifies CASSPDGQGNYEQYF. Full variable domain (rest looked up from reference TRBV5-1 and TRBJ2-7): KAGVTQTPRYLIKTRGQQVTLSCSPISGHRSVSWYQQTPGQGLQFLFEYFSETQRNKGNFPGRFSGRQFSNSRSEMNVSTLELGDSALYLCASSPDGQGNYEQYFGPGTRLTVT.

The chain employs TRBV28 and TRBJ2-7; D is uncertain. Germline lookup yields CDR1 MDHEN and CDR2 SYDVKM. The CDR3 runs 14 residues. With 6 bases removed from V and 7 bases from J, the gap between germline ends came to 19 bases. The CDR3 DNA is TGTGCCAGCAGCTTCCCTACCACCTCTTCAGAGCAGTACTTC. Translating it yields CASSFPTTSSEQYF.

The chain recombines TRBV5-1 with TRBJ2-6; 8 bases map to TRBD1. Losses at the gene ends were 0 bases for V and 1 base for J; bases not matched to a gene: 0. Germline CDR1 and CDR2: SGHRS and YFSETQ. The CDR3 spans 16 residues. CDR3: CASSLDRGSGANVLTF. The CDR3 DNA reads as TGCGCCAGCAGCTTGGACAGGGGGTCTGGGGCCAACGTCCTGACTTTC.

The chain combines TRBV2 with TRBJ2-5, with 7 positions matching TRBD1. Per the germline V gene, CDR1 is SNHLY and CDR2 is FYNNEI. The CDR3 is 15 residues long. The ends lost 5 bases at V and 2 bases at J; junction bases unmatched: 8. The DNA for the CDR3 is TGTGCCAGCAGTCACCAGGGGGTCTCTCAAGAGACCCAGTACTTC. Its protein is CASSHQGVSQETQYF.

J is TRBJ2-6 and V is TRBV27; 9 bases are shared with TRBD2. The CDR3 length is 16 residues. From germline, CDR1 is MNHEY and CDR2 SMNVEV (reference sequence). The junction had 7 bases not matched to a gene; V was cut back by 8 bases and J by 2 bases. CDR3 bases: TGTGCCAGCCAAAAGGTAGCGGGGGCTGGGGCCAACGTCCTGACTTTC. Amino acids: CASQKVAGAGANVLTF.

V usage is TRBV6-4 and J usage is TRBJ1-2; 8 nucleotides line up with TRBD1. Germline values: CDR1 MRHNA, CDR2 SNTAGT. Losses at the gene ends were 6 bases for V and 3 bases for J; bases not matched to a gene: 9. This CDR3 region has 15 residues. CDR3 region: CASRKQGGEYYGYTF. The DNA of the CDR3 is TGTGCCAGCAGAAAACAGGGGGGAGAATACTATGGCTACACCTTC.

V usage is TRBV29-1 and J usage is TRBJ1-2, with D possibly matching TRBD1 (6 bases). V was pared by 3 bases and J by 4 bases, with 15 bases between. The CDR3 loop spans 14 amino acids. Germline-derived CDR1 and CDR2 are SQVTM and ANQGSEA. CDR3 sequence reads: CSVDRGGAGYGYTF. The CDR3 DNA reads TGCAGCGTTGATCGGGGGGGGGCGGGCTATGGCTACACCTTC.